One sample yielded the 3 T cell receptor beta chains listed below, sequenced in a study of beta chain features in type 1 diabetes. Expressed TCRB transcripts got sequenced, as all isolated RNA was reverse transcribed. TCRdb's table, derived via immunoSEQ multiplex PCR, lists solely in-frame clones and lacks some. The data show 150,000 or so clones, about 9.2% seen once. The sequenced sample was central memory CD4+ T cells from blood. These TCRs come from a man aged 18 to 30 in good health.

The chain links TRBV2 to TRBJ1-6; 7 positions match TRBD1. Germline V gene lookup returns CDR1 SNHLY and CDR2 FYNNEI. CDR3 length equals 16 residues. After removal of 2 bases from V and 7 bases from J, the junction contained 8 bases not matched to a gene. For the CDR3, the DNA is TGTGCCAGCAGTGAAAGGAGGACAGGCCAAAATTCACCCCTCCACTTT. Its translation is CASSERRTGQNSPLHF.

This clone has just a few counts. The chain has TRBV10-2 and TRBJ2-2; D is possibly TRBD1 (5 bases). The V gene's germline CDR1 is WSHSY and CDR2 SAAADI. This CDR3 is 15 amino acids long. The V and J ends lost 1 base and 4 bases respectively, with 10 bases between them. CDR3 protein: CASSEFRGLTGELFF. DNA for the CDR3: TGCGCCAGCAGTGAGTTTAGGGGTCTCACCGGGGAGCTGTTTTTT.

In DNA form, the CDR3 reads TGTGCCATCAGGGAGACGAGACTTAATAAGAACACTGAAGCTTTCTTT. This translates into CAIRETRLNKNTEAFF. The chain links TRBV10-3 to TRBJ1-1; D remains ambiguous. CDR3 size: 16 residues. The germline V gene encodes CDR1 ENHRY and CDR2 SYGVKD. V gave up 6 bases and J gave up 1 base, with 18 bases separating them.